This TCR beta chain originates from a study of cytotoxic CD8 clonotypes in ibrutinib-treated CLL. This clone has just a few counts. Clones were read by immunoSEQ multiplex PCR, and TCRdb kept only the in-frame ones, dropping some. The data show some 20,000 clones, approximately 72% seen once. Trimming removed 0 bases at V and 10 bases at J, with 6 bases between. This CDR3 is built from 11 residues. Germline V gene lookup returns CDR1 PRHDT and CDR2 FYEKMQ (reference sequence). Source: PBMCs, taken before ibrutinib treatment. The chain recombines TRBV13 with TRBJ1-2; D is undetermined. This sequence originates from a human donor with chronic lymphocytic leukemia. As DNA, the CDR3 is TGTGCCAGCAGCTTAGGAGCGGTCTACACCTTC. Protein: CASSLGAVYTF.